Presented here are 20 T cell receptor beta chains from one specimen sequenced in a study of cytomegalovirus exposure and HLA in healthy donors. Primers for the PCR totalled 60 Vbeta and 13 Jbeta. The protocol was immunoSEQ multiplex PCR, while the TCRdb copy is restricted to in-frame clones and leaves out a portion. The sample consists of about 130,000 clones, around three quarters of them appearing once. Sequenced: PBMCs. The source of these receptors is a male donor in good health and CMV-seropositive.

As to this clone: Its ends do not fully match the called genes, so a read error is possible. The V call is TRBV7-9, the J call TRBJ1-2; TRBD1 might be the D (5 bases). Germline values: CDR1 SEHNR, CDR2 FQNEAQ (reference sequence). CDR3 length: 16 residues. The chain's CDR3 is CSSSGDFGGANYGYTF. The CDR3 nucleotides read TGTTCCAGCAGCGGCGATTTCGGGGGAGCTAACTATGGCTACACCTTC.

The chain has TRBV5-5 and TRBJ2-7; 9 bases map to TRBD1. There are 16 residues in the CDR3. Germline CDR1 SGHKS, CDR2 YYEKEE (reference sequence). The ends lost 3 bases at V and 4 bases at J; junction bases unmatched: 11. The CDR3 reads CASSSGQGIIIYEQYF. The CDR3 bases are TGTGCCAGCAGCTCTGGACAGGGGATTATAATATACGAGCAGTACTTC. The variable domain in full, with the rest retrieved from reference TRBV5-5 and TRBJ2-7, is DAGVTQSPTHLIKTRGQQVTLRCSPISGHKSVSWYQQVLGQGPQFIFQYYEKEERGRGNFPDRFSARQFPNYSSELNVNALLLGDSALYLCASSSGQGIIIYEQYFGPGTRLTVT.

A note on this clone: One base away lies a much larger clone, so this may be a sequencing read error. V usage is TRBV6-4 and J usage is TRBJ2-6, with D tentatively TRBD1 (5 bases). V was pared by 3 bases and J by 0 bases, with 6 bases between. Germline V gives CDR1 MRHNA, CDR2 SNTAGT. The CDR3 runs 15 residues. Written as DNA, the CDR3 is TGTGCCAGCAGTGAAGGGGACTCTGGGGCCAACGTCCTGACTTTC. Amino acid sequence: CASSEGDSGANVLTF.

V gene TRBV5-1 combines with J gene TRBJ1-4, with TRBD1 matching over 7 bases. V lost 4 bases to trimming and J lost 8 bases; unmatched junction nucleotides: 5. Germline lookup yields CDR1 SGHRS and CDR2 YFSETQ. The CDR3 has 13 residues. The CDR3 protein is CASSQTGEEKLFF. Written as DNA, the CDR3 is TGCGCCAGCAGCCAAACAGGGGAAGAAAAACTGTTTTTT. The complete variable domain, with remaining parts taken from reference TRBV5-1 and TRBJ1-4, reads KAGVTQTPRYLIKTRGQQVTLSCSPISGHRSVSWYQQTPGQGLQFLFEYFSETQRNKGNFPGRFSGRQFSNSRSEMNVSTLELGDSALYLCASSQTGEEKLFFGSGTQLSVL.

The genes are TRBV28 and TRBJ1-2, with a possible D match to TRBD1 (5 bases). The CDR3 covers 14 residues. Per the germline V gene, CDR1 is MDHEN and CDR2 is SYDVKM. Trimming removed 8 bases at V and 4 bases at J, with 17 bases between. CDR3 in amino acids: CASDDSPRFYGYTF. CDR3 in DNA: TGTGCCAGCGACGACAGTCCGAGGTTCTATGGCTACACCTTC.

This clone was observed a few times. This sequence joins TRBV28 and TRBJ1-5, with D possibly matching TRBD1 (6 bases). The V gene's germline CDR1 is MDHEN and CDR2 SYDVKM. The CDR3 runs 17 residues. Trimming left V 9 bases short and J 0 bases short, with 21 bases between. CDR3 sequence reads: CASSVPGHQYSNQPQHF. The CDR3, as DNA: TGTGCCAGTTCCGTACCGGGACACCAATATAGCAATCAGCCCCAGCATTTT.

This clone was observed a handful of times. The CDR3 DNA follows: TGTGCCAGCAGCTTTTCCGGTTCAGTGCGGGAGCAGTACTTC. This translates into CASSFSGSVREQYF. The genes are TRBV7-2 and TRBJ2-7, with D unclear. Germline CDR1 is SGHTA and CDR2 is FQGNSA. V lost 3 bases, J lost 7 bases, and 16 bases lay in between. The CDR3 is 14 residues long.

The chain uses TRBV30 and TRBJ1-3; 7 bases are shared with TRBD1. The trim removed 1 base at V and 4 bases at J, leaving 10 bases unmatched. Germline lookup yields CDR1 GTSNPN and CDR2 SVGIG (reference sequence). The CDR3 loop spans 16 amino acids. The CDR3 region is CAWSADRAGGGNTIYF. DNA of the CDR3: TGTGCCTGGAGTGCAGACAGGGCTGGGGGCGGAAACACCATATATTTT. The entire variable domain, with the rest obtained from reference TRBV30 and TRBJ1-3, is as follows: SQTIHQWPATLVQPVGSPLSLECTVEGTSNPNLYWYRQAAGRGLQLLFYSVGIGQISSEVPQNLSASRPQDRQFILSSKKLLLSDSGFYLCAWSADRAGGGNTIYFGEGSWLTVV.

The genes are TRBV28 and TRBJ1-1, with TRBD1 identical over 10 bases. V dropped 4 bases and J dropped 2; count of bases not matched to a gene: 1. Germline CDR1 is MDHEN and CDR2 is SYDVKM. The CDR3 is made up of 14 amino acids. CDR3 sequence reads: CASSSTGGNTEAFF. Written as DNA, the CDR3 is TGTGCCAGCAGTTCGACAGGGGGCAACACTGAAGCTTTCTTT.

V is TRBV5-1 and J is TRBJ2-5; D not certain. V lost 2 bases, J lost 1 base, and 6 bases lay in between. Per germline, CDR1 SGHRS and CDR2 YFSETQ. The CDR3 consists of 13 residues. The CDR3 is CASSFSPQETQYF. The CDR3 DNA is TGCGCCAGCAGCTTTAGCCCCCAAGAGACCCAGTACTTC.

The chain combines TRBV7-2 with TRBJ2-3; 9 nucleotides line up with TRBD1. Germline V gene data show CDR1 as SGHTA and CDR2 as FQGNSA. This CDR3 is 15 amino acids long. The V segment lost 5 bases and the J segment 1 base; nucleotides outside the gene matches: 4. CDR3 in DNA: TGTGCCAGCAGCGTGACAGGGGGAGGCACAGATACGCAGTATTTT. Translated: CASSVTGGGTDTQYF.

The chain links TRBV19 to TRBJ2-1; 7 nucleotides line up with TRBD2. The CDR3 consists of 18 residues. J was trimmed by 3 bases and V by 5 bases; bases with no gene match: 16. CDR1 is LNHDA and CDR2 is SQIVND in the germline V gene (reference sequence). The CDR3 coding sequence is TGTGCCAGTAGTCCGACGACCCCGACTAGCAGTCACTACAATGAGCAGTTCTTC. Amino acid sequence: CASSPTTPTSSHYNEQFF. The full variable domain, in which reference TRBV19 and TRBJ2-1 provide the parts outside the CDR3, is DGGITQSPKYLFRKEGQNVTLSCEQNLNHDAMYWYRQDPGQGLRLIYYSQIVNDFQKGDIAEGYSVSREKKESFPLTVTSAQKNPTAFYLCASSPTTPTSSHYNEQFFGPGTRLTVL.

J is TRBJ2-1 and V is TRBV2; D is possibly TRBD2 (5 bases). Looked up from germline, CDR1 is SNHLY and CDR2 is FYNNEI. The CDR3 has 14 amino acids. V lost 3 bases and J lost 4, with 10 bases in between. The CDR3 DNA is TGTGCCAGCAGTGAGGCGAGGGATTACAATGAGCAGTTCTTC. As protein: CASSEARDYNEQFF.

The gene calls are TRBV27 and TRBJ2-7; possible D gene TRBD2, 6 bases. V was trimmed by 3 bases and J by 6 bases, leaving 9 bases between them. This CDR3 has 12 amino acids. Germline assignment: CDR1 MNHEY and CDR2 SMNVEV (reference sequence). CDR3 DNA sequence: TGTGCCAGCAGTTTTCTTAGCGGCGAGCAGTACTTC. Protein: CASSFLSGEQYF.

A note on this clone: One end of the junction varies from germline; a read error may be responsible. The V call is TRBV13, the J call TRBJ2-4; a weak D match, TRBD2 (6 bases). Germline values: CDR1 PRHDT, CDR2 FYEKMQ (reference sequence). CDR3 length: 12 amino acids. The DNA of the CDR3 is TGTGCCAGCAGCATCGGGGACTCAACAGTTTGCTTC. This gives the protein CASSIGDSTVCF.

This clone has a handful of counts. The CDR3 region has the DNA TGTGCCAGCAGTTTGGGCGGGTCAGACTACACCTTC. Its protein is CASSLGGSDYTF. This chain connects TRBV28 to TRBJ1-2; D remains unclear. V was clipped by 3 bases and J by 10 bases, with 12 bases between them. From germline, CDR1 is MDHEN and CDR2 SYDVKM. The CDR3 is 12 residues long.

The rearrangement joins TRBV27 to TRBJ2-7; a possible D gene is TRBD1 (6 bases). V lost 7 bases and J 7 bases, leaving 20 bases between the germline ends. This CDR3 comprises 14 residues. Germline CDR1 MNHEY, CDR2 SMNVEV (reference sequence). The chain's CDR3 is CASKPGHPLLEQYF. The CDR3 DNA reads TGTGCCAGCAAACCGGGACATCCGTTGCTTGAGCAGTACTTC.

The V call is TRBV30, the J call TRBJ1-5; the match to TRBD1 covers 8 bases. Trimming at V came to 2 bases and at J to 6 bases, leaving 12 bases not matched to a gene. The V gene's germline CDR1 is GTSNPN and CDR2 SVGIG (reference sequence). This CDR3 contains 16 residues. DNA for the CDR3: TGTGCCTGGAGTCCCAGGACAGGGATGATAGGTCAGCCCCAGCATTTT. Translating it yields CAWSPRTGMIGQPQHF.

The genes are TRBV18 and TRBJ2-5, with 9 nucleotides matching TRBD2. The germline V gene encodes CDR1 KGHSH and CDR2 LQKENI. J gave up 4 bases and V 3 bases, and 3 bases lay outside the gene matches. This CDR3 has 14 residues. DNA of the CDR3: TGTGCCAGCTCACCTAGCGGGAGCGTAGAGACCCAGTACTTC. Its translation: CASSPSGSVETQYF.

This sequence joins TRBV27 and TRBJ2-7; TRBD1 matches at 7 bases. The junction had 8 bases not matched to a gene; V was cut back by 3 bases and J by 3 bases. The CDR3 totals 15 residues. CDR1 MNHEY and CDR2 SMNVEV come from the germline V gene (reference sequence). The CDR3 is CASSFLGQDGYEQYF. The CDR3 coding sequence is TGTGCCAGCAGTTTTCTCGGACAGGATGGCTACGAGCAGTACTTC.